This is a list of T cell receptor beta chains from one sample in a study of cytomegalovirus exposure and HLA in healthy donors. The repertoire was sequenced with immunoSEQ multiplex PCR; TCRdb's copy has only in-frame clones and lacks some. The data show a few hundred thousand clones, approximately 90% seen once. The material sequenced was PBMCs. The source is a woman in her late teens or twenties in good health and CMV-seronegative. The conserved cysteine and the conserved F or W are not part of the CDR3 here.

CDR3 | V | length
ASSYSAGRGTEAF | TRBV6-5 | 13
ASQIERVGELF | TRBV5-6 | 11
ASSSIYQMLDLYGYT | TRBV5-8 | 15
ATMGQANTEAF | TRBV25-1 | 11
ASSFHGTGINQPQH | TRBV7-7 | 14
ATSRAPTGVEGYT | TRBV15 | 13
ASSRVTGGVQEKLF | TRBV4-1 | 14
ASTSGLGLNEQF | TRBV28 | 12
SVDTGEAF | TRBV29-1 | 8
ASSLLGQSNTGELF | TRBV5-1 | 14
ASSRIGTAYTDTQY | TRBV4-1 | 14
ARRQLSGNTIY | TRBV2 | 11
ASNTGGTGELF | TRBV11-3 | 11
ASSVGLAGGKQF | TRBV9 | 12
AWSVLSGGWDEQY | TRBV30 | 13
ASSFIIAGLVITDTQY | TRBV27 | 16
ASSEAGSLAGLAKNIQY | TRBV2 | 17
SVEASGAQGYT | TRBV29-1 | 11
ASGLNKKTGTDQETQY | TRBV12-5 | 16
ASSVISGGGGDTQY | TRBV5-1 | 14
ASSYYGSLAEQY | TRBV6-5 | 12
AVSRPGTDTQY | TRBV7-9 | 11
ASSILKSSYEQY | TRBV5-1 | 12
ASSFIAGEIYGYT | TRBV27 | 13
SSQGMETQY | TRBV7-9 | 9
ASSLAGTGLYGYT | TRBV7-2 | 13
ASSLAGTAQGNTIY | TRBV7-6 | 14
ASSQGQIYMNTEAF | TRBV5-4 | 14
ASSEGGQGYHH | TRBV2 | 11
APGGLAGYWNYNEQF | TRBV30 | 15
ASPPGTGYDNEQF | TRBV19 | 13
ASSQETGLAKNIQY | TRBV4-2 | 14
ASSQDPDREYGYT | TRBV4-1 | 13
AWSPGGELF | TRBV30 | 9
ASSFRYEQY | TRBV11-1 | 9
ASSLDAGNEQF | TRBV11-3 | 11
ASSQPDRGRGYT | TRBV4-1 | 12
ASSLSYKEETQY | TRBV7-6 | 12
ASSALTGTGELF | TRBV2 | 12
ASSGGASMYNEQF | TRBV18 | 13
ASGQTRMGKNTEAF | TRBV2 | 14
ASSLKGRRQRGLLQHTGELF | TRBV7-6 | 20
ASSLGGAWYGYT | TRBV7-2 | 12
ASRGQGVFYGYT | TRBV19 | 12
ASGFTGGGEQY | TRBV6-1 | 11
ASSETGTLSYEQY | TRBV2 | 13
ASSLDAYYTSTGELF | TRBV11-1 | 15
ASSLASGRNYEQY | TRBV6-6 | 13
ASSEEKGSVTQY | TRBV6-5 | 12
ASSVEAAGSFPSSPLH | TRBV9 | 16
ASSLASNLDTQY | TRBV5-1 | 12
SSSLGDRGVTDTQY | TRBV7-9 | 14
ASIEGSDTQY | TRBV5-5 | 10
ASSEGLGLAMQY | TRBV2 | 12
ASGIRTSGDSGELF | TRBV7-6 | 14
ASSTSSGANVLT | TRBV5-1 | 12
ANRLTGTGNTIY | TRBV7-2 | 12
ASSEIRQGSEQF | TRBV2 | 12
ASSLTSGVEEQF | TRBV27 | 12